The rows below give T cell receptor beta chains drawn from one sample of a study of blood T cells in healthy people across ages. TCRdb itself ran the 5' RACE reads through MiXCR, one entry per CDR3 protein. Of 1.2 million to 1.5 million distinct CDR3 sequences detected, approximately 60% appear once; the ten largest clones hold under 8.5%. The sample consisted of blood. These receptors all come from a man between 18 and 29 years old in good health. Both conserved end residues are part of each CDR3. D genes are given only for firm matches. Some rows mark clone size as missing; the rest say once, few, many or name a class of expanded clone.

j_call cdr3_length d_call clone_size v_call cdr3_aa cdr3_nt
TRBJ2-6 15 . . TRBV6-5 CASSYFRGRANVLTF TGTGCCAGCAGTTATTTCCGGGGGAGGGCCAACGTCCTGACTTTC
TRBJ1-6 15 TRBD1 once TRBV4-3 CASRPAGQPNSPLHF TGCGCCAGCAGACCGGCGGGACAGCCTAATTCACCCCTCCACTTT
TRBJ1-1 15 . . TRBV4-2 CASSQGAAKNTEAFF TGTGCCAGCAGCCAAGGGGCAGCAAAGAACACTGAAGCTTTCTTT
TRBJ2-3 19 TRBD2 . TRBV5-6 CASSLWLAGTNGAGDTQYF TGTGCCAGCAGCTTGTGGCTAGCGGGGACTAACGGAGCAGGAGATACGCAGTATTTT
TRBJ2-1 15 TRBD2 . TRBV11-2 CASSRPGTSGRQPFF TGTGCCAGCAGCCGTCCCGGCACTAGCGGGAGGCAGCCGTTCTTC
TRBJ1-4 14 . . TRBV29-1 CSVEAAGEGEKLFF TGCAGCGTTGAAGCCGCAGGGGAGGGAGAAAAACTGTTTTTT
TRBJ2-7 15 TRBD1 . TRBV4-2 CASSQVVTGAYEQYF TGTGCCAGCAGCCAAGTTGTGACAGGGGCCTACGAGCAGTACTTC
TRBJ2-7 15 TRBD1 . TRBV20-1 CSARDDRGRPYEQYF TGCAGTGCTAGAGACGACAGGGGCCGACCCTACGAGCAGTACTTC
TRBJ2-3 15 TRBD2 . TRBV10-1 CASRTGTSGGDTQYF TGCGCCAGCAGGACCGGGACTAGCGGGGGAGATACGCAGTATTTT
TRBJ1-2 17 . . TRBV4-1 CASSQDIGIQPNYGYTF TGCGCCAGCAGCCAAGATATCGGAATACAGCCTAACTATGGCTACACCTTC
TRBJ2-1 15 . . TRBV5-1 CASSLSGASSNEQFF TGCGCCAGCAGCTTGTCGGGGGCTAGTTCCAATGAGCAGTTCTTC
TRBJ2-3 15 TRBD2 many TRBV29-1 CSVSEGGTSADTQYF TGCAGCGTTTCCGAGGGGGGGACTAGCGCAGATACGCAGTATTTT
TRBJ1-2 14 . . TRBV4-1 CASSQVLASYGYTF TGCGCCAGCAGCCAAGTTTTAGCCTCGTATGGCTACACCTTC
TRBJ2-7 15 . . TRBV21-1 CASTKQTSGTYEQYF TGTGCCAGCACCAAGCAGACTAGCGGGACCTACGAGCAGTACTTC
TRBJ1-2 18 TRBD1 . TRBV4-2 CASSQGPGDRGQSYGYTF TGTGCCAGCAGCCAAGGCCCAGGGGACAGGGGGCAATCATATGGCTACACCTTC
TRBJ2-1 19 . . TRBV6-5 CASSYSSASRTGAYNEQFF TGTGCCAGCAGTTACTCGTCGGCTAGTAGGACGGGGGCCTACAATGAGCAGTTCTTC
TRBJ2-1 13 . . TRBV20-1 CSAPLQRRDEQFF TGCAGTGCGCCACTTCAAAGACGAGATGAGCAGTTCTTC
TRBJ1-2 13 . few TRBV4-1 CASSQDSRYGYTF TGCGCCAGCAGCCAAGATAGCCGGTATGGCTACACCTTC
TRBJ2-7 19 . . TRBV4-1 CASSLQGASGGVTTYEQYF TGCGCCAGCAGCCTACAGGGGGCAAGCGGGGGGGTTACTACCTACGAGCAGTACTTC
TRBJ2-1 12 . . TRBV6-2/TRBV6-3 CASSTTPYEQFF TGTGCCAGCAGTACGACCCCTTACGAGCAGTTCTTC
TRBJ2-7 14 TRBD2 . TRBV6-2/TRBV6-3 CANSSKAGVDEQYF TGTGCCAACAGTTCGAAAGCGGGGGTAGACGAGCAGTACTTC
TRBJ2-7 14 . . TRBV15 CATSRVIVYNEQYF TGTGCCACCAGCAGAGTAATTGTCTACAATGAGCAGTACTTC
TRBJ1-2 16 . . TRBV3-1 CASSQDLSIGNYGYTF TGTGCCAGCAGCCAAGATTTGTCGATAGGGAACTATGGCTACACCTTC
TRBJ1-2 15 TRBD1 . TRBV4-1 CASSPGTAANYGYTF TGCGCCAGCAGCCCTGGGACAGCAGCTAACTATGGCTACACCTTC
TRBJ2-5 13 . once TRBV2 CASSEFQQETQYF TGTGCCAGCAGTGAATTCCAGCAAGAGACCCAGTACTTC
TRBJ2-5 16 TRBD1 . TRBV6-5 CASSYWTDRNQETQYF TGTGCCAGCAGTTACTGGACGGACAGGAACCAAGAGACCCAGTACTTC
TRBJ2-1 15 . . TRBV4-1 CASSQFDASRNEQFF TGCGCCAGCAGCCAGTTCGACGCAAGCAGGAATGAGCAGTTCTTC
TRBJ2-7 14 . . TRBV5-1 CASSSERGSYEQYF TGCGCCAGCAGCTCAGAAAGGGGGAGCTACGAGCAGTACTTC
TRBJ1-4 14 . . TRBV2 CASTSGATNEKLFF TGTGCCAGCACAAGTGGGGCAACTAATGAAAAACTGTTTTTT
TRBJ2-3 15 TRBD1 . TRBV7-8 CASSSRQGATDTQYF TGTGCCAGCAGCTCTAGACAGGGGGCGACAGATACGCAGTATTTT
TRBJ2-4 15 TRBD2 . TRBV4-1 CASSQGSGINNEQYF TGCGCCAGCAGCCAAGGGAGCGGGATCAACAATGAGCAGTACTTC
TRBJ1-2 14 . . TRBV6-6 CAGSYAADYYGYTF TGTGCCGGCAGTTACGCGGCGGACTACTATGGCTACACCTTC
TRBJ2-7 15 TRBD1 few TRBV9 CASSVMDRDPYEQYF TGTGCCAGCAGCGTAATGGACAGGGACCCCTACGAGCAGTACTTC
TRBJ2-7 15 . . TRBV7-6 CASSQRTEGLYEQYF TGTGCCAGCAGCCAGAGGACGGAGGGGCTCTACGAGCAGTACTTC
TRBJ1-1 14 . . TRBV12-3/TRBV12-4 CASTLGGYGTEAFF TGTGCCAGCACCTTGGGGGGATATGGCACTGAAGCTTTCTTT
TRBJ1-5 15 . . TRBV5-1 CASSFSGGLNQPQHF TGCGCCAGCAGTTTTTCCGGGGGTTTGAATCAGCCCCAGCATTTT
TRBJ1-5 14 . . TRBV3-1 CASSQGTKYQPQHF TGTGCCAGCAGCCAAGGGACTAAATATCAGCCCCAGCATTTT
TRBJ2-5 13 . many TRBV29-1 CSVESWFLETQYF TGCAGCGTTGAATCGTGGTTTCTGGAGACCCAGTACTTC
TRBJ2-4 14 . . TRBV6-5 CVSSGHLAKNIQYF TGTGTCAGCAGTGGACACTTAGCCAAAAACATTCAGTACTTC
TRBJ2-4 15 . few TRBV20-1 CSAMGTAKAKNIQYF TGCAGTGCTATGGGGACCGCCAAAGCCAAAAACATTCAGTACTTC